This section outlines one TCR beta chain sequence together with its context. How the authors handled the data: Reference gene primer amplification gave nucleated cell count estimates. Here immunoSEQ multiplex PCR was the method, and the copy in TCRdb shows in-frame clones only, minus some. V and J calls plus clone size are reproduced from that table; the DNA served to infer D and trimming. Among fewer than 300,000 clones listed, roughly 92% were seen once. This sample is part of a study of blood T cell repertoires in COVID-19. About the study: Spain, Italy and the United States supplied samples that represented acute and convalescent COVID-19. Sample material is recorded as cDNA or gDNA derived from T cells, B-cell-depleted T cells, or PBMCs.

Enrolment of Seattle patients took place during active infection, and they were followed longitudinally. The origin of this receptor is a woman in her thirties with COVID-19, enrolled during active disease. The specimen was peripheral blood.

This CDR3 is CASSELAGFNEQFF. The CDR3 nucleotides are TGTGCCAGCAGTGAACTAGCGGGGTTTAATGAGCAGTTCTTC. The J gene is TRBJ2-1, the V gene TRBV2; TRBD2 agrees at 9 bases. Trimming cost V 2 bases and J 7 bases; bases outside gene matches: 3. Germline assignment: CDR1 SNHLY and CDR2 FYNNEI. The CDR3 totals 14 residues.